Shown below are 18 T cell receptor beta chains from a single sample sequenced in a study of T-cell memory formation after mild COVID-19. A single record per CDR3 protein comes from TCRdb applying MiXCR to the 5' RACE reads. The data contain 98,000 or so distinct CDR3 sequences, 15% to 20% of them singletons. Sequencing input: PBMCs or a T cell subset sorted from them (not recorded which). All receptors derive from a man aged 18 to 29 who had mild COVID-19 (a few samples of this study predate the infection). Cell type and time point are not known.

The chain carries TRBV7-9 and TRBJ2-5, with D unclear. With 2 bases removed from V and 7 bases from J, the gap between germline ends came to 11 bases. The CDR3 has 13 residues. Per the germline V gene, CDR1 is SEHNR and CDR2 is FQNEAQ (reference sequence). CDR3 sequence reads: CASSLTSRGTQYF. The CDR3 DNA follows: TGTGCCAGCAGCTTAACCTCTCGAGGGACCCAGTACTTC. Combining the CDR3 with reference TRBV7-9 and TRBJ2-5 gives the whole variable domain DTGVSQNPRHKITKRGQNVTFRCDPISEHNRLYWYRQTLGQGPEFLTYFQNEAQLEKSRLLSDRFSAERPKGSFSTLEIQRTEQGDSAMYLCASSLTSRGTQYFGPGTRLLVL.

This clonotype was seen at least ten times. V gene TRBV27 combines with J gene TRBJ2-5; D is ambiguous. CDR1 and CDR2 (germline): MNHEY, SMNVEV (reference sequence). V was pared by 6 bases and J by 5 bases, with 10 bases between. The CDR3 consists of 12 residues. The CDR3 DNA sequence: TGTGCCAGCAGGGGCCTCTTGGAGACCCAGTACTTC. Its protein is CASRGLLETQYF.

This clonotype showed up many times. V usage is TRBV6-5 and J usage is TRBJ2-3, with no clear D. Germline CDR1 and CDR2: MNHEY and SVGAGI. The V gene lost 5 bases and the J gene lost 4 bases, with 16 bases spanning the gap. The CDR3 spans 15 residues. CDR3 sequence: CASSPWTAVADTQYF. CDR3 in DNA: TGTGCCAGCAGTCCATGGACCGCAGTAGCAGATACGCAGTATTTT.

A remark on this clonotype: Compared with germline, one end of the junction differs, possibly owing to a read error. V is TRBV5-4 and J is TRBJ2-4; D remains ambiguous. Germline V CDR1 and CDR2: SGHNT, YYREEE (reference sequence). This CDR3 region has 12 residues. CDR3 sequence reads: CASSLFSSIPNF. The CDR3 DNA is TGTGCCAGCAGCTTGTTTTCGTCTATCCCCAACTTC.

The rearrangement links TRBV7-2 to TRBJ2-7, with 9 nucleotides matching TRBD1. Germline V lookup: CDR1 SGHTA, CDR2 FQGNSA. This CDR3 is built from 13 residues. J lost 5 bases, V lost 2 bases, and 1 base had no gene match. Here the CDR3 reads CASSLTGGHEQYF. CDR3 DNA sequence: TGTGCCAGCAGCTTAACAGGGGGCCACGAGCAGTACTTC.

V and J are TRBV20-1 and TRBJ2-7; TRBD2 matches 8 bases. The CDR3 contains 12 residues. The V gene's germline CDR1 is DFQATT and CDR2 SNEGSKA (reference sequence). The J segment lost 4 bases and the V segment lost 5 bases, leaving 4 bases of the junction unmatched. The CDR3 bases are TGCAGTGCTCAGCGGGGGCCGTACGAGCAGTACTTC. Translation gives CSAQRGPYEQYF.

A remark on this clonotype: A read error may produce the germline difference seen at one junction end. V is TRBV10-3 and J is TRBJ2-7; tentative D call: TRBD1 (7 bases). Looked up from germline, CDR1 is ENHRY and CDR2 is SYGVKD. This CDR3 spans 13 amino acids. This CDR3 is CDIGGTESYEQYF. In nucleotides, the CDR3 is TGTGACATCGGAGGGACAGAAAGCTACGAGCAGTACTTC.

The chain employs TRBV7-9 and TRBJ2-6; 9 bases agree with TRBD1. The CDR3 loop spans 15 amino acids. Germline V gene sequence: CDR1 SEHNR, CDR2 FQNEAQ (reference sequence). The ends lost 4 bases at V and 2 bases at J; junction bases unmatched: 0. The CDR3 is CASSWTGAGANVLTF. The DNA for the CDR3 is TGTGCCAGCAGCTGGACAGGGGCTGGGGCCAACGTCCTGACTTTC. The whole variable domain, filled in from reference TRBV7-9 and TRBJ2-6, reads DTGVSQNPRHKITKRGQNVTFRCDPISEHNRLYWYRQTLGQGPEFLTYFQNEAQLEKSRLLSDRFSAERPKGSFSTLEIQRTEQGDSAMYLCASSWTGAGANVLTFGAGSRLTVL.

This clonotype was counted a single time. CDR3 nucleotide sequence: TGTGCCAGCAGTCGCCCCAGGACCGGGGAGCTGTTTTTT. Translation gives CASSRPRTGELFF. This chain joins TRBV12-3 or TRBV12-4 and TRBJ2-2, with D uncertain. The CDR3 extends over 13 amino acids. The ends were cut back, 5 bases at V and 5 bases at J, with 9 bases in the middle.

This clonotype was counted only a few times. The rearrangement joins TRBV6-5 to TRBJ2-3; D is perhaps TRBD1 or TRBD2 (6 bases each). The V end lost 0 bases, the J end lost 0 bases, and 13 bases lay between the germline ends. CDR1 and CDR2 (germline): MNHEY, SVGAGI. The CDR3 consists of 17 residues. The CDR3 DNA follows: TGTGCCAGCAGTTACTCGGGGGCGGGGCCCAGCACAGATACGCAGTATTTT. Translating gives CASSYSGAGPSTDTQYF.

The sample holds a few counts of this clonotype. The CDR3 reads CASSPRFLAGAQETQYF. The CDR3 coding sequence is TGCGCCAGCAGCCCAAGATTCCTAGCGGGGGCGCAAGAGACCCAGTACTTC. The rearrangement joins TRBV4-1 to TRBJ2-5; TRBD2 matches 10 bases. The ends lost 4 bases at V and 2 bases at J; junction bases unmatched: 10. This CDR3 is built from 17 residues. CDR1 and CDR2 (germline): MGHRA, YSYEKL.

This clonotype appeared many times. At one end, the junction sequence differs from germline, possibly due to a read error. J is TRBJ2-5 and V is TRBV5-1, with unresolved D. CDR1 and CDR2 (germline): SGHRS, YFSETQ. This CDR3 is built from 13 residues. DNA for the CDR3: TGTGCCAGCAGCCTGGGTGGGAAAGAGACCCAGTACTTC. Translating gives CASSLGGKETQYF.

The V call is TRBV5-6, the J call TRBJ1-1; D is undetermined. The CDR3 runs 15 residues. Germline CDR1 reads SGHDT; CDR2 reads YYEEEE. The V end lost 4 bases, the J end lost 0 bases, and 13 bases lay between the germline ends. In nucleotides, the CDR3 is TGTGCCAGCAGCCTCAGAGGCCGGATGAACACTGAAGCTTTCTTT. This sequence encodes CASSLRGRMNTEAFF.

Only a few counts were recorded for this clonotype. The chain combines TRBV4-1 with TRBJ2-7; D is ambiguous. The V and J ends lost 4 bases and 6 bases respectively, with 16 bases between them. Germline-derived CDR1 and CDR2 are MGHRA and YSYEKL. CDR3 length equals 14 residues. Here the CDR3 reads CASSLDPDLSEQYF. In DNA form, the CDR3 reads TGCGCCAGCAGCCTCGACCCAGACCTCTCCGAGCAGTACTTC.

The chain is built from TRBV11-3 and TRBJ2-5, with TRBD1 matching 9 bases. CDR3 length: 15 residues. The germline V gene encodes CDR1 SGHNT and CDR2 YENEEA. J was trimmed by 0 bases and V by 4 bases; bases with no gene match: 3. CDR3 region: CASSYGQGYQETQYF. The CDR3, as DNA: TGTGCCAGCAGCTATGGACAGGGGTACCAAGAGACCCAGTACTTC.

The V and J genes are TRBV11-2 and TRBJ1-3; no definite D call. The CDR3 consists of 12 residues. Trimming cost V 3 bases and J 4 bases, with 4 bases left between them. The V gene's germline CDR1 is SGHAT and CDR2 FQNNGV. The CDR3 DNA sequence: TGTGCCAGCAGCTTCTCAGGAAACACCATATATTTT. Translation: CASSFSGNTIYF. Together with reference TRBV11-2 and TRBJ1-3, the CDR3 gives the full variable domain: EAGVAQSPRYKIIEKRQSVAFWCNPISGHATLYWYQQILGQGPKLLIQFQNNGVVDDSQLPKDRFSAERLKGVDSTLKIQPAKLEDSAVYLCASSFSGNTIYFGEGSWLTVV.

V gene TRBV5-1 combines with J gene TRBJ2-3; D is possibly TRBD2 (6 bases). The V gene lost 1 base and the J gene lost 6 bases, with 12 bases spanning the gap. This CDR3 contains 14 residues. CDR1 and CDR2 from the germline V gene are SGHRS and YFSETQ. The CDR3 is CASSLLPSADTQYF. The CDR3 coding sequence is TGCGCCAGCAGCTTGTTGCCTAGCGCCGATACGCAGTATTTT.

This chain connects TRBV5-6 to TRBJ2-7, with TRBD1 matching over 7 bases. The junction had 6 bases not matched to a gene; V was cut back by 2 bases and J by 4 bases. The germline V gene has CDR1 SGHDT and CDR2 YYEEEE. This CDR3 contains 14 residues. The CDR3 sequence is CASSFVDRVYEQYV. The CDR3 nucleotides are TGTGCCAGCAGCTTCGTTGACAGGGTGTACGAGCAGTACGTC.